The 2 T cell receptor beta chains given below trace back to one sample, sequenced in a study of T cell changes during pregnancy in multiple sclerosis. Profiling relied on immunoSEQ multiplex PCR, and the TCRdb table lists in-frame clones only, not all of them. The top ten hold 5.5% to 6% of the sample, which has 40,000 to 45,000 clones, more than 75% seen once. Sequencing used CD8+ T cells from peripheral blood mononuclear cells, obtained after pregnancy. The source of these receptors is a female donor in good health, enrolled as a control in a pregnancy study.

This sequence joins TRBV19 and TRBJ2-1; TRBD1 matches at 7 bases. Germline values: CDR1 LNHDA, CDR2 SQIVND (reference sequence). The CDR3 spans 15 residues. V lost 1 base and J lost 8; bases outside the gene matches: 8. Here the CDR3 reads CASSIGDRVGDEQFF. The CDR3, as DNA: TGTGCCAGTAGTATAGGCGACAGGGTCGGGGATGAGCAGTTCTTC.

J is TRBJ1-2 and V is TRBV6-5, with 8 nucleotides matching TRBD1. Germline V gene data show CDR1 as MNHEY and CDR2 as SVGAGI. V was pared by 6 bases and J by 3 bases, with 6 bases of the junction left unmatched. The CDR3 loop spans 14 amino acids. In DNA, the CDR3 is TGTGCCAGCAGCCGAGGACAGGGCGACTATGGCTACACCTTC. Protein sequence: CASSRGQGDYGYTF.